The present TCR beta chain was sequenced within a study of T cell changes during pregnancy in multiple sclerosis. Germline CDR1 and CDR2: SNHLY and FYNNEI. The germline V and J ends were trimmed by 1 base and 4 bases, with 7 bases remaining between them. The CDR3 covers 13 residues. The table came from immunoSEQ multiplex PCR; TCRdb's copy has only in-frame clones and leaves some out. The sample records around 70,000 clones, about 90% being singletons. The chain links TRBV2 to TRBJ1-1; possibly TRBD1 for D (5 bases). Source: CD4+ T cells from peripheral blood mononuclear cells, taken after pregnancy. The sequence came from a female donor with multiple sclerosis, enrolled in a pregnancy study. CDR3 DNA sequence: TGTGCCAGCAGTGAAGACGGGGGCACTGAAGCTTTCTTT. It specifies CASSEDGGTEAFF.